This T cell receptor (beta chain) is drawn from a study of shared clonotypes between healthy human individuals. Produced via immunoSEQ multiplex PCR; TCRdb's table is partial and in-frame only. The sample records 450,000 to 500,000 clones, 60% to 85% being singletons. This clone has a single count. Per germline, CDR1 SGHAT and CDR2 FQNNGV. Deletions cut 1 base from V and 10 bases from J, with 13 bases between. The length of the CDR3 is 14 residues. The chain joins TRBV11-2 to TRBJ1-4; no clear D gene. The receptor was isolated from a woman between 40 and 50 years old in good health. Some clones in this sample may be carry-over from other donors' samples. Sequenced material: PBMCs. The CDR3 here is CASSLGQSVGKLFF. CDR3 in DNA: TGTGCCAGCAGCTTAGGGCAGTCGGTCGGAAAACTGTTTTTT.